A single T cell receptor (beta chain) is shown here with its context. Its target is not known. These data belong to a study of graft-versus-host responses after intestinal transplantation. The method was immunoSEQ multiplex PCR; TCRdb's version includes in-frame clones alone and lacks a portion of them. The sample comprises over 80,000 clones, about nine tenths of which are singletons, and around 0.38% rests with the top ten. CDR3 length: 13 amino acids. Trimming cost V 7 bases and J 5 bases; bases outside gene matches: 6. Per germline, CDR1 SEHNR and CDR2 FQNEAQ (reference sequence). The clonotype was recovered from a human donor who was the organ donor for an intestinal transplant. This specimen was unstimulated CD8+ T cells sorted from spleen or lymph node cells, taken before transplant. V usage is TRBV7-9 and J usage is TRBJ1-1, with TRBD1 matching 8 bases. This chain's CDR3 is CASIGQGGTEAFF. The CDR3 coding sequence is TGTGCCAGCATAGGACAGGGAGGAACTGAAGCTTTCTTT.